This record concerns one T cell receptor (beta chain) sequence. Antigen unknown. The junction shows a germline mismatch at one end, possibly a read error. Amplification from RNA transcripts yielded the TCR beta CDR3 regions. After a first-round RT-PCR with HTBI primers, a second-round multiplex PCR was run. Using its own MiXCR run on the multiplex PCR reads, TCRdb lists one record per CDR3 protein. The table has around 600,000 distinct CDR3 sequences, approximately 39% seen once. The CDR3 contains 14 residues. Germline V gives CDR1 SSHAT, CDR2 FNYEAQ (reference sequence). This specimen belongs to a study of Graves' ophthalmopathy and Graves' hyperthyroidism. Lactation, pregnancy, uncontrolled infections and other autoimmune diseases were all grounds for excluding patients. Findings of the study overall: The model achieved 55% to 71% sensitivity and about 76% specificity for ophthalmopathy progression.

This receptor was obtained from an adult man with Graves' ophthalmopathy. Sequenced material: peripheral blood. The gene calls are TRBV7-7 and TRBJ2-5; tentative D call: TRBD2 (6 bases). CDR3 loop: CASSLAVGQETQYF. The CDR3 DNA reads as TGTGCTAGCAGCTTAGCGGTCGGGCAAGAGACCCAGTACTTC.